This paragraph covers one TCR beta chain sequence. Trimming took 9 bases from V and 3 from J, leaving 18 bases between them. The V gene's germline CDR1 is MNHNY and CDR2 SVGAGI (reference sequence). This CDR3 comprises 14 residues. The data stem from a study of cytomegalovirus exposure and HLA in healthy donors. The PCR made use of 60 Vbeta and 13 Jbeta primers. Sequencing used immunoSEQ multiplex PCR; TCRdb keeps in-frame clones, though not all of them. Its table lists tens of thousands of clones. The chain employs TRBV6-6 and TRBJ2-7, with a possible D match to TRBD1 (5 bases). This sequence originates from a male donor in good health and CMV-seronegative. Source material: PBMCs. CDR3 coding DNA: TGTGCCAGTTCCCGGGTAGACAGTAACTACGAGCAGTACTTC. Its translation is CASSRVDSNYEQYF.